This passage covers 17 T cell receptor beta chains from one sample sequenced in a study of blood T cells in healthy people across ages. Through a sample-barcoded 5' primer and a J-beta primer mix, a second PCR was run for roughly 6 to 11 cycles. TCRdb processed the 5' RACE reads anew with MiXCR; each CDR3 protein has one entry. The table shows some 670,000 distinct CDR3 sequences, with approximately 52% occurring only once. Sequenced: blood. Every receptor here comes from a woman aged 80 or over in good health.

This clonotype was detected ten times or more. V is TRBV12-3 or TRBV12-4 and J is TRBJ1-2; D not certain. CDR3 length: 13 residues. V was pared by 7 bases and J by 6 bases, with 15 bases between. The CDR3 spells CASTRILGNGYTF. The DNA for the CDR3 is TGTGCCAGCACCAGGATCCTAGGGAATGGCTACACCTTC.

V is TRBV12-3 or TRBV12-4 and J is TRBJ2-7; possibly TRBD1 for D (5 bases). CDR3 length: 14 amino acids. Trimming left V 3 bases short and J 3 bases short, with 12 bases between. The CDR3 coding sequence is TGTGCCAGCAGTTTGTTGGGGCCGGACTACGAGCAGTACTTC. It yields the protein CASSLLGPDYEQYF.

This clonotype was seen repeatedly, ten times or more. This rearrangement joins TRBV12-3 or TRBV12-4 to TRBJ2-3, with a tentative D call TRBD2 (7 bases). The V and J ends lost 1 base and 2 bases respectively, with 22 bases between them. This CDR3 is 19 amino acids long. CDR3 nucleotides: TGTGCCAGCAGTTTAGGAAGAGGGGGAGGGCAACGTCCCACAGATACGCAGTATTTT. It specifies CASSLGRGGGQRPTDTQYF.

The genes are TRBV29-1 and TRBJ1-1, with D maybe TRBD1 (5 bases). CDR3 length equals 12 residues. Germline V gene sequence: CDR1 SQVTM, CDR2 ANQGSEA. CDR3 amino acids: CRAIIGGYEAFF. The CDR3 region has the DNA TGCAGGGCAATTATCGGGGGGTATGAAGCTTTCTTT.

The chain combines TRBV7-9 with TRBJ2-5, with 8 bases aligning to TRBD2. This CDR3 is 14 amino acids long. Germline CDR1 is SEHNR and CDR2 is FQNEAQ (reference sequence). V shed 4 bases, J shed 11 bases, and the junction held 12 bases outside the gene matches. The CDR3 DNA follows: TGTGCCAGCAGCTACTTAAGCGGGGGTGGAGAGCAGTACTTC. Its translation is CASSYLSGGGEQYF. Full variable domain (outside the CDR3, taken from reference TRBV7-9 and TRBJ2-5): DTGVSQNPRHKITKRGQNVTFRCDPISEHNRLYWYRQTLGQGPEFLTYFQNEAQLEKSRLLSDRFSAERPKGSFSTLEIQRTEQGDSAMYLCASSYLSGGGEQYFGPGTRLLVL.

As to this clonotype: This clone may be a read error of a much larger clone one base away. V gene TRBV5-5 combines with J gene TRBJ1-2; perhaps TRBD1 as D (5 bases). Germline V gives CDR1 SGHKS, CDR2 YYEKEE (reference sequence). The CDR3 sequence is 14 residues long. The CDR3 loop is CASGLGRQNYGYTF. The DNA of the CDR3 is TGTGCCAGCGGCTTGGGACGACAGAACTATGGCTACACCTTC. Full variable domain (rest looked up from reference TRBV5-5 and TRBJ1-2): DAGVTQSPTHLIKTRGQQVTLRCSPISGHKSVSWYQQVLGQGPQFIFQYYEKEERGRGNFPDRFSARQFPNYSSELNVNALLLGDSALYLCASGLGRQNYGYTFGSGTRLTVV.

CDR3 region: CASSLGQINSPLHF. For the CDR3, the DNA is TGTGCCAGCAGCTTAGGACAGATTAATTCACCCCTCCACTTT. V gene TRBV7-9 combines with J gene TRBJ1-6; a weak D match, TRBD1 (5 bases). This CDR3 has 14 residues. Trimming took 1 base from V and 6 from J, leaving 7 bases between them. The germline V gene encodes CDR1 SEHNR and CDR2 FQNEAQ (reference sequence).

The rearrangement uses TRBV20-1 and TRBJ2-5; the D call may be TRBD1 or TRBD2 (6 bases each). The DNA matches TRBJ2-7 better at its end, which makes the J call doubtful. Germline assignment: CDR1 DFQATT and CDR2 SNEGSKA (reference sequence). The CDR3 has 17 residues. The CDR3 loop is CSARDEGGGGRNYEQYF. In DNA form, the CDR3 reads TGCAGTGCTAGAGATGAGGGGGGTGGTGGGAGGAACTACGAGCAGTACTTC.

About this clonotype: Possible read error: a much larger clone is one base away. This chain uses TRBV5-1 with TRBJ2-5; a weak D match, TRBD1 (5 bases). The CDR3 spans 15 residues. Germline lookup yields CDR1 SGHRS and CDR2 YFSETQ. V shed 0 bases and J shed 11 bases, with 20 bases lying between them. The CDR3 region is CASSLETRGYAEQYF. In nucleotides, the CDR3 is TGCGCCAGCAGCTTGGAGACAAGGGGATACGCTGAGCAGTACTTC.

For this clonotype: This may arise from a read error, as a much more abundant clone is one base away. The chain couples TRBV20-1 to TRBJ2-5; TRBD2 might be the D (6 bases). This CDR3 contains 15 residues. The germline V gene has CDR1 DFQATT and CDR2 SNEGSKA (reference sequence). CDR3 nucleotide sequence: TGCAGTACTAGAGATTTCCATCGGGGGAAAGAGACCCAGTACTTC. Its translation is CSTRDFHRGKETQYF.

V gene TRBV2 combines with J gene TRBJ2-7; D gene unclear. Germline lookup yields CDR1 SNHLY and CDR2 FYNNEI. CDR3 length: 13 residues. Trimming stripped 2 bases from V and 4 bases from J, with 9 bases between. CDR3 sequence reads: CASSEKWRYEQYF. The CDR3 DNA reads TGTGCCAGCAGTGAAAAATGGCGGTACGAGCAGTACTTC.

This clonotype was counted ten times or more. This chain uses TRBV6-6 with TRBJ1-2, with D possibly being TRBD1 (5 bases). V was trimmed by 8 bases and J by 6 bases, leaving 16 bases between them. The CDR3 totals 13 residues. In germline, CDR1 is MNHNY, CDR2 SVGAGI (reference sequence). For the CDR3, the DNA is TGTGCCAGCGATCGAAAGACAGCAGATGGCTACACCTTC. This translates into CASDRKTADGYTF.

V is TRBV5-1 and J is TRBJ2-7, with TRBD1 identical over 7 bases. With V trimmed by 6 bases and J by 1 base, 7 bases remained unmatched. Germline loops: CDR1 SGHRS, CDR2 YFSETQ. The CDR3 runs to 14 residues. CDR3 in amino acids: CASTLGQSSYEQYF. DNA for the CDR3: TGCGCCAGCACCCTGGGACAGTCATCCTACGAGCAGTACTTC.

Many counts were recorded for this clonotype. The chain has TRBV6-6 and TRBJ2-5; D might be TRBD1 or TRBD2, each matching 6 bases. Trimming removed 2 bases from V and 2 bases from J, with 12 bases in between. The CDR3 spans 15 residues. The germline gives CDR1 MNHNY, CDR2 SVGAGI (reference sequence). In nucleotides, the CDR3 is TGTGCCAGCAGTTACCCGACGGGGGCTCAAGAGACCCAGTACTTC. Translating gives CASSYPTGAQETQYF.

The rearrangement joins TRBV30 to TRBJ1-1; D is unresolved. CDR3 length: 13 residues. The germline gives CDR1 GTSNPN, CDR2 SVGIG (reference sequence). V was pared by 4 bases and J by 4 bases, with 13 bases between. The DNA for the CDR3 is TGTGCCTGGACCCTGGGTCGGGGCACTGAAGCTTTCTTT. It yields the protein CAWTLGRGTEAFF.

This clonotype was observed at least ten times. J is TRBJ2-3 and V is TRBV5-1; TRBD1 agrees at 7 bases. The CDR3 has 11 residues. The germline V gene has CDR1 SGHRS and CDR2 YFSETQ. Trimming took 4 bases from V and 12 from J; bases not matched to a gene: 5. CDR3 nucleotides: TGCGCCAGCAGCCTTGACAGGGCCCAGTATTTT. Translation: CASSLDRAQYF.

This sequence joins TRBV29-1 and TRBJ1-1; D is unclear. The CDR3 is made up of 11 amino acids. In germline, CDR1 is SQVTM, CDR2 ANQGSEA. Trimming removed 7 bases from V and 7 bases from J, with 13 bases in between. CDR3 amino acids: CSGTRGSEAFF. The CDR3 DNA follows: TGCAGCGGGACGCGAGGGAGTGAAGCTTTCTTT.